The present T cell receptor (beta chain) was sequenced within a study of shared clonotypes between healthy human individuals (dated by TCRdb to the early 2020s). A note on the overall study: A few men and a couple of women, aged 18 to 49 years, made up the cohort. Between about 0.9 and 10 billion PBMCs per donor were obtained by leukapheresis. Blood TCR repertoires of several healthy adults were deeply sequenced to estimate repertoire size and the extent of clonotype sharing between individuals. For each donor, CD4 naive and CD4 memory were each run on three plates, CD8 naive on two plates, and CD8 memory on one plate. To increase sequencing depth and limit assay-specific biases, different laboratories used diverse techniques to prepare libraries and sequence TCR repertoires.

Here is what the overall study found, with its caveats: Approximately 4.8% of naive CD4, more than 3% of naive CD8, 2.3% of memory CD4, and approximately 0.39% of memory CD8 clonotypes were shared across several donors. Naive subsets generally had larger estimated clonotype richness than memory subsets did. Sampling was limited to blood, and TCR repertoires in tissue likely differ from TCR repertoires in blood. The small number of donors limited the genetic and exposure-history diversity represented. Incomplete sequencing was indicated by rarefaction of sorted-subset datasets, despite the large sequencing depth. Pairwise subsampling led to the expectation that sequencing depth would affect the degree of clonotype sharing among donors. Compared with non-shared clonotypes, the clonotypes found in all four sorted-subset donors had higher generation probabilities.

On this clone: What antigen it recognizes has not been identified. Per-base quality was not reported, and no clone a single base away is much larger than it.

Using the deep immunoSEQ assay, TCR CDR3 regions were amplified from genomic DNA by multiplex PCR. Extracted genomic DNA from each cell subset was spread evenly across all wells of several immunoSEQ 96-well plates, with each plate serving as a replicate. Each replicate PCR for sorted subsets received about 200 ng genomic DNA, equal to about 30,000 T cell genomes. Purified libraries were quantified with a Qubit 3.0 fluorometer, sized on a Bioanalyzer 2100, and re-quantified with the KAPA Library Quantification kit. Every immunoSEQ 96-well plate was sequenced on a separate single-read 150-cycle Illumina NextSeq 550 flow cell. As for the original processing: Because the immunoSEQ output included only junctional sequences and no quality scores, the filtering could not be the same as the filtering used for full-length reads. To assign V/J genes and CDR3, sequences were annotated against IMGT germline references using PyIR, a Python wrapper for IgBLAST v1.9. Reads with weak V/J assignments (E-value above 1e-6), missing CDR3, stop codons, out-of-frame junctions, or ambiguous translated residues were removed. A V3J clonotype was defined by an identical inferred V gene, J gene, and CDR3 amino acid sequence. To compute the percentage overlap between repertoires, the number of shared unique clonotypes was divided by the size of the smaller repertoire. Richness of each repertoire was evaluated using RTK rarefaction, the Chao1 estimator, and Recon v2.1 estimates of unobserved clonotypes. Generation probabilities were computed with OLGA for all TCRbeta clonotypes obtained by the gDNA method from a few donors. TCRdb mirrors the immuneACCESS table, restricted to in-frame sequences. Some clones are absent from its copies; in checked studies, under half trace to an unresolved V gene, and the reason for the others is unknown. V and J calls plus clone size are reproduced from that table; the DNA served to infer D and trimming. The sample has about 380,000 clones on record, about 96% of them singletons. The ten largest account for 0.32% of the sample.

Donors were healthy HIV-negative adults with no recently reported acute infections or vaccinations. Only Caucasian adults living in Nashville, Tennessee, USA were represented among the donors. CD8 memory samples consisted of magnetically selected CD45RO+ cells combined with CCR7-negative CD45RA+ effector memory (TemRA) cells. Blood was obtained by leukapheresis, after which PBMCs were separated by Ficoll-Histopaque density gradient centrifugation and cryopreserved in liquid nitrogen vapor phase. Analytical flow cytometry was used to check the purity and quantity of every magnetically sorted T cell population. Genomic DNA was isolated from every sorted fraction and measured by UV absorbance on a Nanodrop 2000c. Sequenced: memory CD8+ T cells sorted from blood. The cell subset or site label, read with the paper, signifies: CD45RO+ cells pooled with CCR7-negative TemRA cells. This TCR was recovered from a man aged 30 to 39 in good health.

The CDR3 has the sequence CASSLLSGSSYNSPLHF. Read as DNA, the sequence is TGTGCCAGCAGCCTCCTTTCAGGGAGCTCCTATAATTCACCCCTCCACTTT. The rearrangement joined TRBV5-6 to TRBJ1-6; tentative D gene TRBD1, with 5 bases matching. The germline V gene encodes CDR1 SGHDT and CDR2 YYEEEE. V is reduced by 4 bases and J by 0 bases, leaving a spacing of 14 bases between them. The CDR3, from cysteine to phenylalanine, totals 17 residues. Only the CDR3 DNA is retained, 51 bases long and in frame from the first base.